This entry lists 5 T cell receptor beta chains sequenced from one sample in a study of cytomegalovirus exposure and HLA in healthy donors. The PCR had 60 Vbeta and 13 Jbeta primers. The method was immunoSEQ multiplex PCR; TCRdb's version includes in-frame clones alone and lacks a portion of them. The data contain fewer than 100,000 clones, about 75% of them singletons. The sequenced material came from PBMCs. These receptors all come from a man aged 35-49 years in good health and CMV-seropositive.

This clone was recorded a few times. The rearrangement uses TRBV28 and TRBJ1-1, with unresolved D. Germline V lookup: CDR1 MDHEN, CDR2 SYDVKM. The CDR3 length is 16 residues. Trimming took off 4 bases at V and 9 bases at J, with 24 bases between the two ends. CDR3 sequence (DNA): TGTGCCAGCAGTTCTCAAGGAACAGCTTTATGGAATCAAGCTTTCTTT. It is translated as CASSSQGTALWNQAFF.

This clone was counted only a few times. The chain employs TRBV9 and TRBJ2-2, with TRBD2 matching over 11 bases. The germline V gene has CDR1 SGDLS and CDR2 YYNGEE. CDR3 length equals 19 residues. The J segment lost 4 bases and the V segment lost 0 bases, leaving 11 bases of the junction unmatched. The CDR3 DNA reads TGTGCCAGCAGCGTAGGACGTAGCGGGGGGGCCGGGAGCACCGGGGAGCTGTTTTTT. This codes for CASSVGRSGGAGSTGELFF.

The J gene is TRBJ2-5, the V gene TRBV7-8; D possibly corresponds to TRBD2 (6 bases). This CDR3 region has 14 residues. Germline CDR1 is SGHVS and CDR2 is FQNEAQ. V gave up 6 bases and J gave up 4 bases, with 15 bases separating them. The CDR3 coding sequence is TGTGCCAGCAGGTATTTGGGGAGGAGAGAGACCCAGTACTTC. This codes for CASRYLGRRETQYF.

The chain couples TRBV6-5 to TRBJ1-2; D not certain. The V gene's germline CDR1 is MNHEY and CDR2 SVGAGI. The CDR3 has 13 residues. Trimming cost V 1 base and J 6 bases, with 9 bases left between them. The CDR3 bases are TGTGCCAGCAGTTACTACGGTGAGAATGGCTACACCTTC. As protein: CASSYYGENGYTF.

This clone was detected only once. The genes are TRBV5-6 and TRBJ2-3; 10 nucleotides agree with TRBD2. V lost 4 bases and J lost 0; bases outside the gene matches: 11. The CDR3 is 18 amino acids. The V gene's germline CDR1 is SGHDT and CDR2 YYEEEE. The CDR3 sequence: CASSPKPSTSGSTDTQYF. CDR3 coding DNA: TGTGCCAGCAGCCCCAAACCATCGACTAGCGGGAGCACAGATACGCAGTATTTT. Combining the CDR3 with reference TRBV5-6 and TRBJ2-3 gives the whole variable domain DAGVTQSPTHLIKTRGQQVTLRCSPKSGHDTVSWYQQALGQGPQFIFQYYEEEERQRGNFPDRFSGHQFPNYSSELNVNALLLGDSALYLCASSPKPSTSGSTDTQYFGPGTRLTVL.